This T cell receptor beta chain came from a study of blood T cell repertoires in COVID-19. Study at large: COVID-19 samples collected from the United States, Italy and Spain covered acute and convalescent phases. The analysed material was cDNA or gDNA that came from T cells, B-cell-depleted T cells, or PBMCs.

The germline gives CDR1 SQVTM, CDR2 ANQGSEA. The trim removed 7 bases at V and 2 bases at J, leaving 8 bases unmatched. The length of the CDR3 is 13 residues. Study members were between roughly 18 and 100 years old and lived in 20 to 30 US regions. The study recruited exposed participants who had met a COVID-19 case within 2 weeks before entry. Repertoires were generated with immunoSEQ multiplex PCR, while TCRdb's copy carries only in-frame clones and drops some. The top ten hold 0.85% to 1.3% of the sample, which has almost 350,000 clones, roughly 86% seen once. The sequence came from a woman in her thirties who had been exposed to COVID-19. The chain couples TRBV29-1 to TRBJ2-7; 7 bases align to TRBD2. What was sequenced was PBMCs or T cells enriched from blood (not recorded which). The CDR3 bases are TGCAGCGCCCGAGGGCTAGCGGCCTACGAGCAGTACTTC. It is translated as CSARGLAAYEQYF.